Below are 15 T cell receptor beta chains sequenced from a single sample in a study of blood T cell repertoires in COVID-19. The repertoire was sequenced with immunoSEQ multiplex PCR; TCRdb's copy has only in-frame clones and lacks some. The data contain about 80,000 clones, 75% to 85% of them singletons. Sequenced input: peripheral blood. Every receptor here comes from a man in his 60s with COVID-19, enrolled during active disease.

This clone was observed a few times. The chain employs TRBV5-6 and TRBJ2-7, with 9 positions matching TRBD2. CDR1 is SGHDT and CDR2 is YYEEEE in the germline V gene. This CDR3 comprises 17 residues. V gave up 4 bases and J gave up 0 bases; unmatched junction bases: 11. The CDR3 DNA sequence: TGTGCCAGCAGCCAAAGCGGGAGGCCACCCCTCTCCTACGAGCAGTACTTC. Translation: CASSQSGRPPLSYEQYF.

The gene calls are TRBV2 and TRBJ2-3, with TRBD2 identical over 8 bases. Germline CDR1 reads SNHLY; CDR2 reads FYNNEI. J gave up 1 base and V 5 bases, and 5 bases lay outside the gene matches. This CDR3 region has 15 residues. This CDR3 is CASSPASGRTDTQYF. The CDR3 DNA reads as TGTGCCAGCAGTCCGGCTAGCGGGCGCACAGATACGCAGTATTTT.

The CDR3 DNA reads as TGTGCCAGCAGCCAAGACGGGGTGGGCTACACCTTC. It is translated as CASSQDGVGYTF. This sequence joins TRBV3-1 (or the pseudogene TRBV3-2) and TRBJ1-2, with D unresolved. The CDR3 runs to 12 residues. Germline V lookup: CDR1 LGHDT, CDR2 YNNKEL (reference sequence). The V and J ends lost 0 bases and 8 bases respectively, with 7 bases between them.

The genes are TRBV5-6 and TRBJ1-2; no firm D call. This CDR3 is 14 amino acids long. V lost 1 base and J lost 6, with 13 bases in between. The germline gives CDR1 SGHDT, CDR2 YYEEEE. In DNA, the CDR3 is TGTGCCAGCAGCTTGAAAGCACCCCAGGATGGCTACACCTTC. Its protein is CASSLKAPQDGYTF.

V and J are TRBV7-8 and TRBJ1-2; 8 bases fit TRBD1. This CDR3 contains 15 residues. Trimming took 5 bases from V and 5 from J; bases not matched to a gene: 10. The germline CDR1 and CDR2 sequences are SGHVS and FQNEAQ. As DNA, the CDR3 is TGTGCCAGCAGCACGGTAACAGGGGGTTCATATGGCTACACCTTC. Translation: CASSTVTGGSYGYTF.

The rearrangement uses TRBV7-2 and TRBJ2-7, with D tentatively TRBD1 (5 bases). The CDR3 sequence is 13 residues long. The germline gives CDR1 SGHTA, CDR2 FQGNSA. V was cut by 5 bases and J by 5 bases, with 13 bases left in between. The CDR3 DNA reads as TGTGCCAGCAGCGTTCAGGGATGGAACGAGCAGTACTTC. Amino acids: CASSVQGWNEQYF.

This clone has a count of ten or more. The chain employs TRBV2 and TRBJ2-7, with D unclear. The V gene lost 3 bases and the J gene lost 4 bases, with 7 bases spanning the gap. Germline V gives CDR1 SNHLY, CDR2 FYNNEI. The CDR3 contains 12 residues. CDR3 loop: CASSDVRYEQYF. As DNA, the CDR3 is TGTGCCAGCAGTGATGTCAGATACGAGCAGTACTTC.

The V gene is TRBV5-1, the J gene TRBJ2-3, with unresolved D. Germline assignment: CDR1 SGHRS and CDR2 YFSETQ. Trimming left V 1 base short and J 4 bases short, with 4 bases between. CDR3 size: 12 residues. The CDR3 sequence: CASSLLSDTQYF. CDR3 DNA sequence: TGCGCCAGCAGCTTGCTCTCAGATACGCAGTATTTT.

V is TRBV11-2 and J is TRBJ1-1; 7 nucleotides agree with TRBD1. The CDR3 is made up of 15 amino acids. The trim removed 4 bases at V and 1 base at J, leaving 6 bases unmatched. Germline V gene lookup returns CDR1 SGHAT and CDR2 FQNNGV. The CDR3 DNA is TGTGCCAGCAGCTCTCGACAGGGTAAGAACACTGAAGCTTTCTTT. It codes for CASSSRQGKNTEAFF.

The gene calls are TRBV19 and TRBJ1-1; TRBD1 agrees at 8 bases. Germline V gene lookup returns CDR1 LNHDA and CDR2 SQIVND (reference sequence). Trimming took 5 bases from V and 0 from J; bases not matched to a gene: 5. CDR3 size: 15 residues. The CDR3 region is CASSPRGQVNTEAFF. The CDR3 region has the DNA TGTGCCAGTAGTCCCAGGGGGCAGGTGAACACTGAAGCTTTCTTT.

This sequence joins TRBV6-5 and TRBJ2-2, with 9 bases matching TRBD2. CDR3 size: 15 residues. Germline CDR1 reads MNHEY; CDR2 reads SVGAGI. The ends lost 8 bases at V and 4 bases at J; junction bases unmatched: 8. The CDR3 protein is CASGLAGASTGELFF. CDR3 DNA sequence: TGTGCCAGCGGTTTAGCGGGAGCGTCCACCGGGGAGCTGTTTTTT.

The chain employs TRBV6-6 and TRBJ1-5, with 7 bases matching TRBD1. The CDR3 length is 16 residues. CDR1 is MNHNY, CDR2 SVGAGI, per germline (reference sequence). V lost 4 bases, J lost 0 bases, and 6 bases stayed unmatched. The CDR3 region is CASSSNQGDSNQPQHF. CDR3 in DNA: TGTGCCAGCAGTTCCAACCAGGGGGATAGCAATCAGCCCCAGCATTTT.

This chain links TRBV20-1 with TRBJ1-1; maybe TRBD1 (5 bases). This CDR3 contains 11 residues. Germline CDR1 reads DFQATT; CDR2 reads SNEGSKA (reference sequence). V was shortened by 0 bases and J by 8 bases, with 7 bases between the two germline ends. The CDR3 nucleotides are TGCAGTGCTAGAGAATACAGGGAAGCTTTCTTT. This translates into CSAREYREAFF.

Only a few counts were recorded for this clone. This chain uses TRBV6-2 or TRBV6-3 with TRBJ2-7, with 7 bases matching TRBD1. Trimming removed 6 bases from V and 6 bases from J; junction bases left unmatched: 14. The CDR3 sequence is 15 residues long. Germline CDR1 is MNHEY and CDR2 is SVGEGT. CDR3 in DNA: TGTGCCAGCAGCCGGTGGACAGGTGAGACCCGCGAGCAGTACTTC. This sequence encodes CASSRWTGETREQYF.

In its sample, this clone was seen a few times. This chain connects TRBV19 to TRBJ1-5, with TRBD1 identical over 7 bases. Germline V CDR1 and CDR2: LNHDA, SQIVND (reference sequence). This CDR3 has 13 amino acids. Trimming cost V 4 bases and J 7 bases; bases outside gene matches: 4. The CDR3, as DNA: TGTGCCAGTAGTACGACAGGGTTGCAGCCCCAGCATTTT. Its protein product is CASSTTGLQPQHF.